This T cell receptor beta chain was documented in a study of cytomegalovirus exposure and HLA in healthy donors. This CDR3 comprises 16 residues. Unmatched junction bases numbered 6, after V lost 1 base and J lost 2 bases. CDR1 is SGHNT, CDR2 YYREEE, per germline (reference sequence). Donors consisted of healthy bone marrow donors. 13 Jbeta primers and 60 Vbeta primers were used for the PCR. Original handling: Later reanalysis found roughly 80 million unique TCR beta chains, about 11 million of them shared. Method: immunoSEQ multiplex PCR; TCRdb's copy keeps in-frame clones and lacks some. V and J calls and clone size are given by that table; D and trimming were obtained from the DNA. The data show about 78,000 clones, 80% seen once.

The chain is built from TRBV5-4 and TRBJ2-3; 8 bases fit TRBD2. The clonotype originates from a male donor in good health and CMV-seronegative. Sequencing input: PBMCs. The chain's CDR3 is CASSLIGRANTDTQYF. DNA for the CDR3: TGTGCCAGCAGCTTGATCGGGAGGGCAAACACAGATACGCAGTATTTT.